These 10 T cell receptor beta chains were sequenced from one sample in a study of blood T cells in healthy people across ages (dated by TCRdb to the mid-2010s). Libraries were prepared through 5' RACE. The listed sequencing device is Illumina HiSeq 2500. A second PCR of about 6 to 11 cycles was performed with a sample-barcoded 5' primer and a J-beta primer mix. The raw public reads went through TCRdb reprocessing: fastp at Q25, MiXCR clone calling, in-frame beta chains kept. All rows with the same CDR3 protein become a single entry with the most common DNA and genes. This sample is represented by about 830,000 distinct CDR3 sequences; roughly 60% of them were singletons. The ten largest clones represent around a quarter of the sample. The specimen sequenced was blood. The receptors derive from a man aged 30 to 45 in good health.

The rearrangement uses TRBV10-3 and TRBJ2-3, with 11 bases lining up with TRBD2. This CDR3 has 18 residues. Germline loops: CDR1 ENHRY, CDR2 SYGVKD. V was clipped by 3 bases and J by 0 bases; unmatched bases: 8. The CDR3 DNA follows: TGTGCCATCAGTGACCCTCGACTAGCGGGATCTAGCACAGATACGCAGTATTTT. Residues: CAISDPRLAGSSTDTQYF.

V is TRBV6-1 and J is TRBJ2-2; 9 bases are a match to TRBD1. V gave up 3 bases and J gave up 2 bases; unmatched junction bases: 7. Germline values: CDR1 MNHNS, CDR2 SASEGT. This CDR3 comprises 17 residues. In DNA form, the CDR3 reads TGTGCCAGCAGTGACCCCAGGGACAGGGCTAACACCGGGGAGCTGTTTTTT. Its protein product is CASSDPRDRANTGELFF.

This chain connects TRBV10-3 to TRBJ2-7; D remains unclear. This CDR3 contains 14 residues. Germline assignment: CDR1 ENHRY and CDR2 SYGVKD. V was trimmed by 2 bases and J by 0 bases, leaving 8 bases between them. DNA for the CDR3: TGTGCCATCAGTGAGGCGGCCGACTCCTACGAGCAGTACTTC. Protein: CAISEAADSYEQYF.

The chain is built from TRBV7-3 and TRBJ2-1, with D unresolved. The germline CDR1 and CDR2 sequences are SGHTA and FQGTGA. This CDR3 is 14 amino acids long. V dropped 2 bases and J dropped 6 bases, with 11 bases sitting between them. CDR3 region: CASSLGQASNEQFF. For the CDR3, the DNA is TGTGCCAGCAGCTTAGGGCAGGCCTCCAATGAGCAGTTCTTC.

V gene TRBV27 combines with J gene TRBJ2-1; 7 bases align to TRBD1. V shed 9 bases and J 5 bases; nucleotides not matched to a gene: 4. The CDR3 loop spans 12 amino acids. Germline V gene data show CDR1 as MNHEY and CDR2 as SMNVEV (reference sequence). The CDR3, as DNA: TGTGCCAGTGGGGACAGCAACAATGAGCAGTTCTTC. Its protein product is CASGDSNNEQFF.

There are a few counts of this clonotype. The rearrangement uses TRBV7-3 and TRBJ2-1; the match to TRBD2 covers 11 bases. There are 16 residues in the CDR3. V shed 5 bases and J 7 bases; nucleotides not matched to a gene: 10. Germline values: CDR1 SGHTA, CDR2 FQGTGA. For the CDR3, the DNA is TGTGCCAGCAGCCGACGTAGCGGGGGGGCCGGGAATGAGCAGTTCTTC. As protein: CASSRRSGGAGNEQFF.

The chain recombines TRBV7-2 with TRBJ2-7; TRBD1 aligns across 7 bases. The CDR3 runs 16 residues. Germline V gene data show CDR1 as SGHTA and CDR2 as FQGNSA. The V segment lost 8 bases and the J segment 1 base; nucleotides outside the gene matches: 14. The CDR3 DNA reads TGTGCCAGCCAACGGACTTGGACAGGACCTTCCTACGAGCAGTACTTC. It is translated as CASQRTWTGPSYEQYF.

This chain joins TRBV27 and TRBJ1-4; tentative D call: TRBD1 (5 bases). V lost 6 bases and J 7 bases, leaving 18 bases between the germline ends. The CDR3 loop spans 15 amino acids. The germline CDR1 and CDR2 sequences are MNHEY and SMNVEV (reference sequence). This CDR3 is CASSPTRAVGEKLFF. In DNA form, the CDR3 reads TGTGCCAGCAGCCCCACCAGGGCAGTAGGTGAAAAACTGTTTTTT. The complete variable domain, with remaining parts taken from reference TRBV27 and TRBJ1-4, reads EAQVTQNPRYLITVTGKKLTVTCSQNMNHEYMSWYRQDPGLGLRQIYYSMNVEVTDKGDVPEGYKVSRKEKRNFPLILESPSPNQTSLYFCASSPTRAVGEKLFFGSGTQLSVL.

The V and J genes are TRBV28 and TRBJ2-1; 10 nucleotides line up with TRBD2. V gave up 5 bases and J gave up 9 bases; unmatched junction bases: 10. Germline CDR1 reads MDHEN; CDR2 reads SYDVKM. CDR3 size: 15 residues. The CDR3 sequence is CASSAYSGGLGEQFF. CDR3 nucleotide sequence: TGTGCCAGCAGTGCCTATAGCGGGGGGCTGGGTGAGCAGTTCTTC.

DNA of the CDR3: TGTGCCTGGGTTCCGGGACAGGCCCAAGGGCAGTACTTC. The encoded protein is CAWVPGQAQGQYF. The J gene is TRBJ2-7, the V gene TRBV30; TRBD1 matches at 8 bases. V shed 5 bases, J shed 9 bases, and the junction held 12 bases outside the gene matches. CDR1 and CDR2 from the germline V gene are GTSNPN and SVGIG (reference sequence). The CDR3 extends over 13 amino acids.